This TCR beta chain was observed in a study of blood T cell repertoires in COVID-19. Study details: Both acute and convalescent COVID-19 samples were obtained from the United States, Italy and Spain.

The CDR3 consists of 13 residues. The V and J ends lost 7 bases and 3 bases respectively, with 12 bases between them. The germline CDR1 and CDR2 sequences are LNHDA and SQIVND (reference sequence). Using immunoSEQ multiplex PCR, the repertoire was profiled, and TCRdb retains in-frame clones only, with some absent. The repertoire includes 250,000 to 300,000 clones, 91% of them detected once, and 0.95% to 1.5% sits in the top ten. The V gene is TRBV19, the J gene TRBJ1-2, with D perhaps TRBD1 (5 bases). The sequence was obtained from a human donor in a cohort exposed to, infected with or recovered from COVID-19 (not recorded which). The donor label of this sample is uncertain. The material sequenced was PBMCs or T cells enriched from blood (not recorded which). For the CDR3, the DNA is TGTGCCAGTACTCCGACGGGGGACTATGGCTACACCTTC. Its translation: CASTPTGDYGYTF.